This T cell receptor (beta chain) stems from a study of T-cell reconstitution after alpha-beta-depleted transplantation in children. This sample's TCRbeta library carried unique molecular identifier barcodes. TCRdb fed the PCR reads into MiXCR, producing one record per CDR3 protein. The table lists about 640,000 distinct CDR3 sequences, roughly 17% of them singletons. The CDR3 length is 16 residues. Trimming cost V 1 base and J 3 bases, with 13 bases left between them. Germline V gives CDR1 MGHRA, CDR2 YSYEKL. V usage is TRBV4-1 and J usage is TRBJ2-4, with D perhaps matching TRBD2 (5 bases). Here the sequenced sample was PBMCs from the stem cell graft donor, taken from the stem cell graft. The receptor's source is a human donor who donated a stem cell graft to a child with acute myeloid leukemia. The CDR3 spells CASSQVSGRGKNIQYF. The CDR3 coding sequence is TGCGCCAGCAGCCAAGTCTCGGGTCGGGGCAAAAACATTCAGTACTTC.